Described below is a single T cell receptor (beta chain) sequence and its context. This clone was observed a few times. Its antigen target is currently unknown. One base away there is no much larger clone; base qualities are not given. The CDR3, from cysteine to phenylalanine, totals 14 residues. Just the 42-base CDR3 DNA is kept, in frame starting at base 1. The germline V end is reduced by 1 base and the J end by 4 bases; junction bases left unmatched: 3. CDR1 SGHVS and CDR2 FNYEAQ were looked up in the germline V gene. The cohort comprised hundreds of healthy bone marrow donors. All cohort members were sampled while nominally healthy, although unrecorded immune exposures were likely present. The donor was CMV seronegative and belonged to the group of over 300 seronegative cohort members. Every donor gave a peripheral blood sample, and the peripheral blood mononuclear cells from that sample were used for TCR beta sequencing. Genomic DNA was extracted from the blood cell samples with the Qiagen DNeasy Blood Extraction Kit.

This specimen belongs to a study of cytomegalovirus exposure and HLA in healthy donors (dated 2017 in TCRdb). Context from the whole study: An earlier analysis of 587 of the donors reported over 250 Gb of sequence data and 117 million unique TCR beta sequences obtained from roughly 170 million T cells. Genome-wide SNP genotypes for about 65% of the 666 donors were used in a later genetic analysis, which treated that subset as a discovery cohort. The T cell repertoires of about 700 subjects were profiled by immunosequencing and related to cytomegalovirus serostatus. To predict cytomegalovirus infection status, the study combined high-throughput TCR immunosequencing, statistical association of individual TCRs with disease status, and machine learning. The number of typed donors differed by locus: 629-630 for A, B, C, DRB1 and DQB1; roughly 510 for DQA1; about 600 for DPA1; and some 430 for DPB1. An earlier analysis of 587 of the donors used high-throughput TCR beta sequencing to judge whether each TCR beta V gene segment behaved as functional or pseudogenic. The study was designed to test whether signatures of past pathogen exposure could be identified by cataloging public T cell receptors. Four or five DR-DQ haplotypes were treated as single units for association and clustering because of strong linkage in the cohort. About 300 gigabases of sequencing data and 70 million to 100 million unique TCR sequences were included in an early release covering over 600 HLA-typed donors. Donor age, sex, ethnicity and CMV serostatus were collected together with the repertoire data. A later analysis re-examined previously published TCR beta repertoires from 610 or so donors and added high-resolution HLA genotyping to investigate patterns of TCR occurrence. Every repertoire in the discovery cohort had been generated on one and the same sequencing platform. On average, about 200,000 unique TCR beta nucleotide sequences were sequenced per donor among 398 genotyped donors of the cohort, with roughly 18% of those sequences being non-productive. In addition to the first cohort of 500 to 850 subjects, a separate validation cohort of approximately 120 different subjects was used. Among the roughly 410 genotyped donors, roughly 80% belonged to the genetic ancestry cluster associated with self-reported Caucasian donors. Rather than drawing on any new phenotypic data, the later analysis identified candidate immune exposures from TCR beta sequences and the way those sequences occurred across donors. Both class I and class II loci were covered by HLA typing, at four-digit resolution.

Findings and caveats that apply to the study as a whole: In a later analysis, the rate of TCR association differed among HLA loci, with DRB1 alleles having the most associated TCRs and HLA-C alleles having the fewest. When HLA alleles, especially DR and DQ, strongly co-occurred, attributing TCR associations to individual alleles was difficult. A later genetic analysis associated a missense DCLRE1C variant with V-gene and J-gene trimming of TCR beta chains, and an independent cohort replicated the association. A later analysis associated 16,951 TCR beta sequences with specific HLA alleles at a false discovery rate of 0.05. Because counts were too low, roughly 18 rarely observed V segments, including chromosome 9 orphons, were left out of the earlier analysis of some 600 of the donors. According to the authors, the approach could potentially be generalized to other disease states and immunological phenotypes. A total of 150 to 200 TCR beta chains were listed by the study as associated with cytomegalovirus. For the cohort, immune exposure information was limited to CMV serostatus. Most TCR sequences were seen in very few donors, while some public TCRs were found in many individuals. A cluster of highly shared sequence variants was judged likely to represent a technical artifact of the sequencing pipeline. A later analysis found that most CMV-associated TCR beta chains appeared HLA-restricted, with HLA associations seemingly driven largely by CMV exposure. A further reported finding was that TCR beta sequences accurately predicted the HLA-A and HLA-B alleles for most subjects in the first cohort. Because HLA typing was unavailable for some donors at each locus, only the typed subset was used in association tests. In a later genetic analysis, fewer N-insertions in productive TCRs were reported among donors in an Asian-associated ancestry cluster than the roughly 700-donor mean. The cohort was sequenced for TCR beta chains only, and without alpha or paired-chain data the features that could be detected were limited. In both the original and validation cohorts, the classifier was reported to diagnose cytomegalovirus status with high specificity and sensitivity. A later analysis found that HLA-associated TCR beta chains were more clonally expanded and had lower generation probabilities than equally common non-associated chains. A later analysis reported that several top co-occurrence clusters appeared linked to parvovirus B19, influenza, CMV and Epstein-Barr virus. Broadly in line with IMGT annotations, most TCR beta V segments showed up in productive rearrangements about 90% or about 30% of the time in an earlier analysis of several hundred of the donors. Roughly uniform sequencing depth across donors was assumed in presence/absence analyses, although this assumption may not hold. Three of the identified cytomegalovirus-associated TCR beta chains were confirmed in vitro to be specific for cytomegalovirus antigens. Because the 87-base-pair reads could not distinguish some IMGT-functional V segments, including TRBV6-2 and TRBV6-3, those segments were excluded. Correlated functional status among segregating V segments might be attributable to linkage disequilibrium, but an unknown experimental factor could not be ruled out.

Libraries were constructed by the immunoSEQ multiplex PCR assay. For the multiplex PCR, a mixture combining 60 forward primers for TCR Vbeta segments and 13 reverse primers for TCR Jbeta segments was used. Amplification of the CDR3 region of rearranged TCR beta genes was performed with a multiplex PCR assay on genomic DNA. On the Illumina HiSeq System, the amplified TCR beta libraries were sequenced as 87-base-pair reads. The paper's data handling went like this. Across the 700 or so repertoires, a later analysis counted some 80 million unique TCR beta chains, approximately 12 million of which were shared by at least two donors. A nearest-neighbor algorithm error-corrected the raw reads and collapsed the reads into unique sequences, merging closely related sequences to remove PCR and sequencing errors. CDR3 sequences were aligned to IMGT reference sequences to assign V, D and J gene segments. For a sequence to be retained, a match of at least six nucleotides to both a V gene segment and a J gene segment was required. A rearrangement counted as productive if the CDR3 had no stop codons and remained in frame with V and J, and every other rearrangement counted as non-productive. CDR3 was defined by IMGT convention, running from the second conserved V-encoded cysteine to the conserved J-encoded phenylalanine. Sequences without an unambiguous match to a single V gene segment were excluded from the earlier analysis of about 640 of the donors. In an earlier analysis of some 590 of the donors, a V segment was called functional when productive rearrangements were above 56.7%, and segregating when the standard deviation between donors exceeded 5%. A statistical classification framework was built for diagnosing cytomegalovirus status from the catalog of TCR beta chain sequences. V and J gene assignment, in a later analysis, came from comparing TCR nucleotide sequences with IMGT/GENE-DB human TR gene sequences. The TCRdist pipeline was used in a later analysis to assign CDR3 sequences and most-parsimonious VDJ recombination scenarios. A later analysis defined each TCR beta chain by its CDR3 amino acid sequence plus V-gene family, and excluded reads lacking a unique V-gene family. To address suspected cross-contamination and a sequencing artifact, a later analysis removed a few hundred highly shared, low-generation-probability nucleotide sequences. In a later analysis, a clonal expansion index for each public chain was calculated from normalized within-repertoire ranks of inferred template counts. In a later analysis, generation probabilities were computed with a VDJ recombination model fitted to out-of-frame rearrangements, and the resulting probabilities were checked against IGoR. In a later analysis, TCR-TCR, TCR-HLA and TCR-CMV co-occurrence was scored with hypergeometric tests, and a repertoire-size bias correction was applied to TCR pairs. In a later analysis, false discovery rates were estimated by permuting HLA or CMV assignments 20 times. A later analysis grouped co-occurring TCRs with DBSCAN, adding TCRdist sequence similarity when clustering within HLA-allele-positive subsets. Repertoires with fewer than 30,000 or more than 120,000 public chains, plus five repertoires with anomalous nucleotide sharing, were excluded from co-occurrence clustering. The clones in this table, taken by TCRdb from immuneACCESS, are in-frame only. Not every clone is retained; where verified, under half of the shortfall comes from an unresolved V gene, and the cause of the rest is unknown. From that table come the V and J calls and clone size; the DNA was used to work out D and trimming. The sample records roughly 190,000 clones, over 70% of which are singletons. The ten most abundant clones make up 1% to 1.5% of the sample.

The chain employs TRBV7-6 and TRBJ2-7, with 8 central nucleotides matching TRBD2. This clonotype was sampled from a man aged 25-45 years in good health and CMV-seronegative. The sample taken for sequencing was PBMCs. The DNA is TGTGCCAGCAGCTTAGGAGCGGGAGTGTACGAGCAGTACTTC. Its protein reads: CASSLGAGVYEQYF.